These T cell receptor beta chains were read from a single sample in a study of control samples from healthy donors and cancer patients. Data came from immunoSEQ multiplex PCR; TCRdb stores just in-frame clones and leaves some out. The repertoire consists of about 130,000 clones, with roughly 94% occurring once and the leading ten covering about 14%. The specimen sequenced was PBMCs. The receptors stem from a man aged 60 to 69 with colorectal cancer. CDR3s include the opening cysteine and the closing phenylalanine or tryptophan. The order of the fields is V gene, D gene, clone size, J gene, CDR3 protein, CDR3 DNA. A D gene is named only where the DNA matches it firmly. Clone size is stated in some rows and not others, as once, few, many or a class when expanded.

TRBV6-5	-	once	TRBJ2-7	CASRKAPGGHEQYF	TGTGCCAGCAGGAAGGCCCCGGGGGGCCACGAGCAGTACTTC
TRBV7-2	-	-	TRBJ2-1	CASSPRVSYNEQFF	TGTGCCAGCAGCCCCAGGGTATCCTACAATGAGCAGTTCTTC
TRBV9	-	-	TRBJ1-1	CASSPPGRGMNTEAFF	TGTGCCAGCAGCCCCCCTGGTCGAGGCATGAACACTGAAGCTTTCTTT
TRBV2	-	-	TRBJ2-7	CASSVLGGPPYEQYF	TGTGCCAGCAGTGTCTTGGGGGGACCTCCCTACGAGCAGTACTTC
TRBV27	-	-	TRBJ2-1	CASSLSLGSGYNEQFF	TGTGCCAGCAGTTTATCCCTAGGGTCCGGCTACAATGAGCAGTTCTTC
TRBV30	-	-	TRBJ2-3	CAWTRGQTDTQYF	TGTGCCTGGACCCGAGGACAGACAGATACGCAGTATTTT
TRBV3-1/TRBV3-2	-	-	TRBJ1-1	CASSQNGLAFF	TGTGCCAGCAGCCAAAATGGGTTAGCTTTCTTT
TRBV10-1	-	-	TRBJ2-7	CASSEAGSSYEQYF	TGCGCCAGCAGTGAGGCGGGGAGCTCCTACGAGCAGTACTTC
TRBV9	TRBD2	-	TRBJ2-3	CASSAGLAGRTDTQYF	TGTGCCAGCAGCGCAGGACTAGCGGGACGCACAGATACGCAGTATTTT
TRBV9	TRBD2	once	TRBJ2-7	CASSVASGGASSYEQYF	TGTGCCAGCAGCGTAGCCAGCGGGGGGGCGAGCTCCTACGAGCAGTACTTC
TRBV6-2/TRBV6-3	TRBD1	once	TRBJ1-5	CASSRDRDQPQHF	TGTGCCAGCAGCCGGGACAGAGATCAGCCCCAGCATTTT
TRBV27	-	-	TRBJ2-1	CASSPALDSYNEQFF	TGTGCCAGCAGTCCAGCTTTGGACTCCTACAATGAGCAGTTCTTC
TRBV7-9	-	-	TRBJ1-1	CASSPGAGPNTEAFF	TGTGCCAGCAGCCCCGGGGCAGGGCCGAACACTGAAGCTTTCTTT
TRBV6-2/TRBV6-3	TRBD1	-	TRBJ2-5	CASTPDRGLGETQYF	TGTGCCAGCACCCCCGACAGGGGGCTCGGAGAGACCCAGTACTTC
TRBV13	-	-	TRBJ2-7	CASSRINRYEQYF	TGTGCCAGCAGCCGTATAAACAGATACGAGCAGTACTTC
TRBV12-3/TRBV12-4	-	-	TRBJ1-2	CASSDSGWGYTF	TGTGCCAGCAGTGACTCTGGGTGGGGCTACACCTTC
TRBV5-1	-	-	TRBJ1-1	CASSTAQSIQLSEAFF	TGCGCCAGCAGCACGGCCCAGAGTATCCAATTAAGTGAAGCTTTCTTT
TRBV2	-	-	TRBJ2-2	CASSVAGITGELFF	TGTGCCAGCAGTGTGGCAGGGATCACCGGGGAGCTGTTTTTT
TRBV5-1	TRBD2	-	TRBJ2-3	CASSPRTSGSLDTQYF	TGCGCCAGCAGCCCACGGACTAGCGGGAGTCTTGATACGCAGTATTTT
TRBV27	-	-	TRBJ1-1	CASSWTPVTEAFF	TGTGCCAGCAGTTGGACACCCGTTACTGAAGCTTTCTTT
TRBV7-8	-	-	TRBJ1-1	CASSPGLNTEAFF	TGTGCCAGCAGCCCCGGGTTAAACACTGAAGCTTTCTTT
TRBV27	-	-	TRBJ2-7	CASSFRSSYEQYF	TGTGCCAGCAGTTTCAGAAGCTCCTACGAGCAGTACTTC
TRBV30	-	-	TRBJ1-5	CAWSADGGANQPQHF	TGTGCCTGGAGTGCCGATGGGGGCGCGAATCAGCCCCAGCATTTT
TRBV6-5	TRBD1	-	TRBJ2-7	CASRQGTGAIYEQYF	TGTGCCAGCAGGCAAGGGACAGGGGCCATCTACGAGCAGTACTTC
TRBV6-1	-	once	TRBJ2-7	CASSESREQYF	TGTGCCAGCAGTGAATCTCGGGAGCAGTACTTC
TRBV5-1	TRBD1	once	TRBJ1-2	CASSSLQGAYGYTF	TGCGCCAGCAGCTCTCTACAGGGGGCATATGGCTACACCTTC
TRBV19	TRBD2	-	TRBJ2-2	CASQRGRNTGELFF	TGTGCCAGCCAGCGGGGGCGGAACACCGGGGAGCTGTTTTTT
TRBV2	-	-	TRBJ1-4	CASSDDRRNEKLFF	TGTGCCAGCAGTGATGACAGGAGGAATGAAAAACTGTTTTTT
TRBV30	TRBD1	-	TRBJ1-5	CAWSPTGQGSNQPQHF	TGTGCCTGGAGTCCAACTGGACAGGGAAGCAATCAGCCCCAGCATTTT
TRBV6-1	-	-	TRBJ1-5	CASSEDGGGNQPQHF	TGTGCCAGCAGTGAAGACGGGGGAGGCAATCAGCCCCAGCATTTT
TRBV3-1/TRBV3-2	-	-	TRBJ1-2	CASSQALTASYGYTF	TGTGCCAGCAGCCAAGCCCTCACGGCGTCTTATGGCTACACCTTC
TRBV5-1	-	-	TRBJ2-2	CASSATGSGELFF	TGCGCCAGCAGCGCAACAGGGTCCGGGGAGCTGTTTTTT
TRBV25-1	TRBD2	-	TRBJ2-1	CASSPSGGTYNEQFF	TGTGCCAGCAGTCCAAGCGGGGGGACCTACAATGAGCAGTTCTTC
TRBV29-1	-	-	TRBJ1-2	CSVVREGYGYTF	TGCAGCGTTGTTAGGGAAGGCTATGGCTACACCTTC
TRBV5-1	TRBD1	-	TRBJ2-5	CASSLAGGRETQYF	TGCGCCAGCAGCTTGGCAGGGGGCAGGGAGACCCAGTACTTC
TRBV4-1	TRBD1	-	TRBJ2-1	CASSQGGQGYNEQFF	TGCGCCAGCAGCCAAGGGGGACAGGGCTACAATGAGCAGTTCTTC
TRBV4-3	-	-	TRBJ1-6	CASSQAGQGGSPLHF	TGCGCCAGCAGCCAAGCCGGGCAGGGTGGTTCACCCCTCCACTTT
TRBV5-1	-	-	TRBJ2-2	CASGGWTANTGELFF	TGCGCCAGCGGCGGGTGGACTGCCAACACCGGGGAGCTGTTTTTT
TRBV25-1	TRBD2	-	TRBJ2-2	CASSERRAGTGELFF	TGTGCCAGCAGTGAACGGAGAGCGGGGACCGGGGAGCTGTTTTTT
TRBV6-5	-	-	TRBJ1-2	CASSPPGRVENF	TGTGCCAGCAGTCCCCCCGGACGGGTAGAAAACTTC
TRBV2	TRBD1	-	TRBJ1-3	CASSERQGGGNTIYF	TGTGCCAGCAGTGAAAGACAGGGTGGTGGAAACACCATATATTTT
TRBV29-1	-	-	TRBJ2-1	CSVGTRRYNEQFF	TGCAGCGTTGGGACTCGGCGCTACAATGAGCAGTTCTTC
TRBV29-1	-	-	TRBJ2-4	CSVGVSKNIQYF	TGCAGCGTTGGGGTCTCCAAAAACATTCAGTACTTC
TRBV19	-	-	TRBJ2-5	CASSPTDQETQYF	TGTGCCAGTAGTCCCACAGATCAAGAGACCCAGTACTTC
TRBV9	-	once	TRBJ1-1	CASSSTGMNTEAFF	TGTGCCAGCAGCTCGACGGGGATGAACACTGAAGCTTTCTTT
TRBV4-1	-	-	TRBJ2-3	CASSQRTGVTDTQYF	TGCGCCAGCAGCCAACGGACGGGGGTCACAGATACGCAGTATTTT
TRBV5-1	-	-	TRBJ1-6	CASSSEKGTQDSPLHF	TGCGCCAGCAGCTCGGAGAAGGGGACACAAGATTCACCCCTCCACTTT
TRBV3-1/TRBV3-2	TRBD1	-	TRBJ1-6	CASSQDYGTGDNSPLHF	TGTGCCAGCAGCCAAGACTACGGGACAGGGGATAATTCACCCCTCCACTTT
TRBV7-2	TRBD2	-	TRBJ2-1	CASSSTSGAYNEQFF	TGTGCCAGCAGCTCTACTAGCGGGGCTTACAATGAGCAGTTCTTC
TRBV5-6	-	-	TRBJ2-5	CASSLAGPTHGETQYF	TGTGCCAGCAGCTTGGCCGGACCGACCCACGGGGAGACCCAGTACTTC